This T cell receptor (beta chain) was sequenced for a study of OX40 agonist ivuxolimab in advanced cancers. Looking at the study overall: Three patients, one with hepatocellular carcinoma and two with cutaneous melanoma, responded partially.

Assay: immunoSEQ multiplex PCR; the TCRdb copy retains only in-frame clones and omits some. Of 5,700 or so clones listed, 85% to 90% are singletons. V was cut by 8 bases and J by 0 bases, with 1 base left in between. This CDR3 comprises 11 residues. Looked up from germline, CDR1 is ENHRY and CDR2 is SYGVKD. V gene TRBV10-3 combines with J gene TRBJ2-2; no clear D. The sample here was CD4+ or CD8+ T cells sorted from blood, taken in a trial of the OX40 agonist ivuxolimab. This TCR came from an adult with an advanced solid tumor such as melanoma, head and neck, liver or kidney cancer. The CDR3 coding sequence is TGTGCCATCCCGAACACCGGGGAGCTGTTTTTT. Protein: CAIPNTGELFF.